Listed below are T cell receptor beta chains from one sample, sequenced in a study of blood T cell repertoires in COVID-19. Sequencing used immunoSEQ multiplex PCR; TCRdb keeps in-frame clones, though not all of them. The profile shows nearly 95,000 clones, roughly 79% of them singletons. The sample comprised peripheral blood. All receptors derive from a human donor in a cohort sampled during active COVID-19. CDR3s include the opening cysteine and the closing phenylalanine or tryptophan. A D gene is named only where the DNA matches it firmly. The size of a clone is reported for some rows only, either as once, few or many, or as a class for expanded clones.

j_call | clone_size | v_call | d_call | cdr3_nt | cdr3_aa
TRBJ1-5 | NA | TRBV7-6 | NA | TGTGCCAGCAGCGTCAGGGTCGATCAGCCCCAGCATTTT | CASSVRVDQPQHF
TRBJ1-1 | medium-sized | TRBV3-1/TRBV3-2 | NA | TGTGCCAGCAGCCAAGCACAGGGAAAAGCTTTCTTT | CASSQAQGKAFF
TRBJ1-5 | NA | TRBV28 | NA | TGTGCCAGCAGTTTAGGAGGGCACAATCAGCCCCAGCATTTT | CASSLGGHNQPQHF
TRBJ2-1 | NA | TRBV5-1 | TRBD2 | TGCGCCAGCAGCCCAAGCGGGAGGGCGAATGAGCAGTTCTTC | CASSPSGRANEQFF
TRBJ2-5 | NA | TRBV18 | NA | TGTGCCAGCTCAACCAGTGGACAAGGAGGCATTCAGGGGACCCAAGAGACCCAGTACTTC | CASSTSGQGGIQGTQETQYF
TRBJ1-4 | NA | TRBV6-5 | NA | TGTGCCAGCAGGCTTGGTTCAGGGGCCCAAAAACTGTTTTTT | CASRLGSGAQKLFF
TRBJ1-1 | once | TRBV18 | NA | TGTGCCAGCTCACCCGCACAGAACACTGAAGCTTTCTTT | CASSPAQNTEAFF
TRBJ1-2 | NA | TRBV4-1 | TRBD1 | TGCGCCAGCAGCTTCCGCCATACAGGGGGCGAAGGCTACACCTTC | CASSFRHTGGEGYTF
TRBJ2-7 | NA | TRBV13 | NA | TGTGCCAGCAGCTTAGTTCAGCCCGGGTCTTACGAGCAGTACTTC | CASSLVQPGSYEQYF
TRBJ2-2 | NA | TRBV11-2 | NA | TGTGCCAGCAGCTGGGGAGTCACCGGGGAGCTGTTTTTT | CASSWGVTGELFF
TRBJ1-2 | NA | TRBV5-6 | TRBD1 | TGTGCCAGCAGCTTAGGGACAGGGTCCTATGGCTACACCTTC | CASSLGTGSYGYTF
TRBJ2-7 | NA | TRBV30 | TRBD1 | TGTGCCTGGAGCCGCCCGACAGGGGGCAGAAGAGAGCAGTACTTC | CAWSRPTGGRREQYF
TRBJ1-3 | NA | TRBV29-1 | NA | TGCAGCGCCGCTCCCCTAAACTCTGGAAACACCATATATTTT | CSAAPLNSGNTIYF
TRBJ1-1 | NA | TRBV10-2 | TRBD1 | TGCGCCAGCAGTGAGTACGGGACAGGGTTCCTTGAAGCTTTCTTT | CASSEYGTGFLEAFF
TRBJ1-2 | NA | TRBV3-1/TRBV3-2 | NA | TGTGCCAGCAGCTTACAGGTCCTTGGCTATGGCTACACCTTC | CASSLQVLGYGYTF